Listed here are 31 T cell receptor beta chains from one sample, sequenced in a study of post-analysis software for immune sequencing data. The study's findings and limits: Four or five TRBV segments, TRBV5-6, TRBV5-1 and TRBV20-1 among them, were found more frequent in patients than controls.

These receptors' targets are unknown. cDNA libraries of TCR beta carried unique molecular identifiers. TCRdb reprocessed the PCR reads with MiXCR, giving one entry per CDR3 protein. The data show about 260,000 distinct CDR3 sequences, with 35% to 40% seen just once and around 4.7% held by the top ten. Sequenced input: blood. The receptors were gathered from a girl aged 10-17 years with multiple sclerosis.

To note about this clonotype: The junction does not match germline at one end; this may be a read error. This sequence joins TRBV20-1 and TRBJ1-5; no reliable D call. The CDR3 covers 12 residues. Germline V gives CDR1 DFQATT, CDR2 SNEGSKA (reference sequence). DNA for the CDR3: TGCAGTGCTAGTGATGGCAATCAGCCCCGGCATTTT. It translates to CSASDGNQPRHF.

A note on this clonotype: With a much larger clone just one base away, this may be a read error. The DNA for the CDR3 is TGTGCCACGGGGGGCACGGCCAACATCCTGACTTTC. Protein sequence: CATGGTANILTF. The chain couples TRBV25-1 to TRBJ2-6; a possible D gene is TRBD2 (7 bases). The CDR3 covers 12 residues. Germline loops: CDR1 MGHDK, CDR2 SYGVNS.

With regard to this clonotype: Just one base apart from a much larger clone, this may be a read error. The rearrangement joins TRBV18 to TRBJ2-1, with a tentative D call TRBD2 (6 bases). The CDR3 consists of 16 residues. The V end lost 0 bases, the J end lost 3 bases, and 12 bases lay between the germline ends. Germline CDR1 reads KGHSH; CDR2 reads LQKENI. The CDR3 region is CASSPPGGYFYNEQFF. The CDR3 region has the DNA TGTGCCAGCTCACCACCGGGGGGATACTTCTACAATGAGCAGTTCTTC.

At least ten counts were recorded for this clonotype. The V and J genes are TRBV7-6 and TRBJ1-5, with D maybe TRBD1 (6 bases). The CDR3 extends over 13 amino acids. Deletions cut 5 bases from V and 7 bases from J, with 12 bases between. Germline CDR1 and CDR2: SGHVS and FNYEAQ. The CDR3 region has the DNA TGTGCCAGCAGCGCGTCACAGGGCCAGCCCCAGCATTTT. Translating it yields CASSASQGQPQHF.

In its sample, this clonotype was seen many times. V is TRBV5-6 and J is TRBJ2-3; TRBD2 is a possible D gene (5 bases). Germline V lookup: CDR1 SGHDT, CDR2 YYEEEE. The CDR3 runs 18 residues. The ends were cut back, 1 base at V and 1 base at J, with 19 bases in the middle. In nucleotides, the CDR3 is TGTGCCAGCAGCTTGCCACCCCGAGGGCCGGAGGGCACAGATACGCAGTATTTT. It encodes CASSLPPRGPEGTDTQYF.

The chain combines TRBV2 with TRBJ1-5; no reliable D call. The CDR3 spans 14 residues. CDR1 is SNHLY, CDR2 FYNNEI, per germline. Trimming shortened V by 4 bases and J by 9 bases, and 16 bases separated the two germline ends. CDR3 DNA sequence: TGTGCCAGCAGTGGGGGAGGGTCCGTCGGGCCCCAGCATTTT. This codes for CASSGGGSVGPQHF.

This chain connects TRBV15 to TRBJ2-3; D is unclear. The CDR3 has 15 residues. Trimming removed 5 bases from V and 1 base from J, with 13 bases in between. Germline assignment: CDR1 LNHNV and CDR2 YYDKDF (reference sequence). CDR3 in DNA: TGTGCCACCAGCCCCCGGATAGTCGGCACAGATACGCAGTATTTT. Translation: CATSPRIVGTDTQYF. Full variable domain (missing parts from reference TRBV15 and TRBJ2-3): DAMVIQNPRYQVTQFGKPVTLSCSQTLNHNVMYWYQQKSSQAPKLLFHYYDKDFNNEADTPDNFQSRRPNTSFCFLDIRSPGLGDTAMYLCATSPRIVGTDTQYFGPGTRLTVL.

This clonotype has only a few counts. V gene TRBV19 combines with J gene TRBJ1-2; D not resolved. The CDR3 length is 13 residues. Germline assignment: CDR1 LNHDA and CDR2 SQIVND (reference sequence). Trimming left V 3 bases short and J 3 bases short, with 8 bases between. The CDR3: CASSIGRYYGYTF. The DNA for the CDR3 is TGTGCCAGTAGTATCGGGCGGTACTATGGCTACACCTTC.

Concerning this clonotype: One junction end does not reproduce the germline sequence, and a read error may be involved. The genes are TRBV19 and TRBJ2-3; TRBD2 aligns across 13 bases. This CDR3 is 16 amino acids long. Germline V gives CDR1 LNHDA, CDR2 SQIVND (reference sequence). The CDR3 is CVSSQWTSGSSDMQYF. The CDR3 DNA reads TGTGTCAGTAGTCAATGGACTAGCGGGAGTTCAGATATGCAGTATTTT.

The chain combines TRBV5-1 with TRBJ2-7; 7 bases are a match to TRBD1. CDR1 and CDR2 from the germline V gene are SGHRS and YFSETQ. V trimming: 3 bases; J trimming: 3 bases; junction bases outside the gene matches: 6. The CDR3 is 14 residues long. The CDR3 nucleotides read TGCGCCAGCAGCTGGGGGACAGCCAACTACGAGCAGTACTTC. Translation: CASSWGTANYEQYF.

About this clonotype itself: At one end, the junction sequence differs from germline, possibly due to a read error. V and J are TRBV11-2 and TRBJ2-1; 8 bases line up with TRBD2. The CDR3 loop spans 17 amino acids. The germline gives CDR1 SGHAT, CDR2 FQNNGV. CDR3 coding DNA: TGTGCCAGCGGCTTAGAAACTAAGGGACTAGTTAACAATGAGCAGTTCTTC. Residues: CASGLETKGLVNNEQFF.

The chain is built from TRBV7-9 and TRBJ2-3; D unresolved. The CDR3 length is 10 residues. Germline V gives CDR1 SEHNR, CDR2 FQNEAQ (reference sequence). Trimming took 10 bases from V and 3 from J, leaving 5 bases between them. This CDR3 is CATRTDTQYF. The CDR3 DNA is TGTGCCACCCGGACAGATACGCAGTATTTT. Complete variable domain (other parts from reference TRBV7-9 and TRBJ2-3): DTGVSQNPRHKITKRGQNVTFRCDPISEHNRLYWYRQTLGQGPEFLTYFQNEAQLEKSRLLSDRFSAERPKGSFSTLEIQRTEQGDSAMYLCATRTDTQYFGPGTRLTVL.

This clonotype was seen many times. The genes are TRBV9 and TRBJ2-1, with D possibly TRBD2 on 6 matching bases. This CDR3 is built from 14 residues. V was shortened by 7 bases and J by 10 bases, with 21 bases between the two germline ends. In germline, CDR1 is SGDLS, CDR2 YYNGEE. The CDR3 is CASSWDWAGYEQFF. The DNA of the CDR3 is TGTGCCAGCTCTTGGGACTGGGCGGGATACGAGCAGTTCTTC. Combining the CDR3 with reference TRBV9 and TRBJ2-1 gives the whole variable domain DSGVTQTPKHLITATGQRVTLRCSPRSGDLSVYWYQQSLDQGLQFLIQYYNGEERAKGNILERFSAQQFPDLHSELNLSSLELGDSALYFCASSWDWAGYEQFFGPGTRLTVL.

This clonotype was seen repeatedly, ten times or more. The chain's CDR3 is CASSRRTSGRTSYNEQFF. The CDR3 DNA is TGTGCCAGCAGCCGAAGAACTAGCGGGAGGACCTCCTACAATGAGCAGTTCTTC. The rearrangement uses TRBV11-1 and TRBJ2-1; TRBD2 agrees at 12 bases. Germline values: CDR1 SGHAT, CDR2 FQDESV (reference sequence). This CDR3 region has 18 residues. V shed 5 bases and J 0 bases; nucleotides not matched to a gene: 8.

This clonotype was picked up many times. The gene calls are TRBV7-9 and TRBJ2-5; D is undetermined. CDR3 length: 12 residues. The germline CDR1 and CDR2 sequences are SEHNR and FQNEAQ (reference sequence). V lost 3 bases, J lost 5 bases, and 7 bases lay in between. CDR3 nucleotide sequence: TGTGCCAGCAGCTTTGGATCGGAGACCCAGTACTTC. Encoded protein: CASSFGSETQYF. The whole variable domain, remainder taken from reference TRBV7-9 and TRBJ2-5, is DTGVSQNPRHKITKRGQNVTFRCDPISEHNRLYWYRQTLGQGPEFLTYFQNEAQLEKSRLLSDRFSAERPKGSFSTLEIQRTEQGDSAMYLCASSFGSETQYFGPGTRLLVL.

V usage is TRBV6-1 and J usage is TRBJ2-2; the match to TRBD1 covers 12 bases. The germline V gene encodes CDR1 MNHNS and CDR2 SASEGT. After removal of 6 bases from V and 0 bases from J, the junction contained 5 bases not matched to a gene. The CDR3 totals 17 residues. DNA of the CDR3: TGTGCCAGCAGCCGAGGGACAGGGGGCCCGAACACCGGGGAGCTGTTTTTT. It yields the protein CASSRGTGGPNTGELFF.

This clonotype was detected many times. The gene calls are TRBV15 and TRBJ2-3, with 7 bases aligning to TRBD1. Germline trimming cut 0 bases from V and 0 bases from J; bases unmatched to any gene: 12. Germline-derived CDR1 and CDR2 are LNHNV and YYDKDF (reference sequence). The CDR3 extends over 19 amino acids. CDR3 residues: CATSRDEGTDTTSTDTQYF. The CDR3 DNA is TGTGCCACCAGCAGAGATGAAGGGACAGATACTACTAGCACAGATACGCAGTATTTT.

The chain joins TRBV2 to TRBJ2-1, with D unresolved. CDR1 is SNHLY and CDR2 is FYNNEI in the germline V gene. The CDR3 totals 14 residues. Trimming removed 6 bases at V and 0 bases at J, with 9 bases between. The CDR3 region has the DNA TGTGCCAGCAGACTTTCTAGCTCCTACAATGAGCAGTTCTTC. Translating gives CASRLSSSYNEQFF.

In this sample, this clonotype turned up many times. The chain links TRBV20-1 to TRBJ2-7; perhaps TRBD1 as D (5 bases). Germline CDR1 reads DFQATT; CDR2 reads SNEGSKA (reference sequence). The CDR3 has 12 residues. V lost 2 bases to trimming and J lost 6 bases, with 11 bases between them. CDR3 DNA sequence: TGCAGTGCTAGACAGGGTGACGGCGAGCAGTACTTC. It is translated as CSARQGDGEQYF.

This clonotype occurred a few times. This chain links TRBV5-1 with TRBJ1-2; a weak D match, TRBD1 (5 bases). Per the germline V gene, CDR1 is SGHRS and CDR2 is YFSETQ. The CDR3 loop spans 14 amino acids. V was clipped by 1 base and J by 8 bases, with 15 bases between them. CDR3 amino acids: CASSLLARVEGYTF. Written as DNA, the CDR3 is TGCGCCAGCAGCTTGCTAGCCAGGGTGGAGGGCTACACCTTC.

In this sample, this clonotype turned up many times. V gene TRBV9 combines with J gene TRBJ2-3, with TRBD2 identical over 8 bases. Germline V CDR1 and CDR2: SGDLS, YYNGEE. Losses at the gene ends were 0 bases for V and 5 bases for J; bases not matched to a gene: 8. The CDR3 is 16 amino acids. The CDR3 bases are TGTGCCAGCAGCGTAGGAGGGACTAGTGGGGGAGATACGCAGTATTTT. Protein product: CASSVGGTSGGDTQYF.

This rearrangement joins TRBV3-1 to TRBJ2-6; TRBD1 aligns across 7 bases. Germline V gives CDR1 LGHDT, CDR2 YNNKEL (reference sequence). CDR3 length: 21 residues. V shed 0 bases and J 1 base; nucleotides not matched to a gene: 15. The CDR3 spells CASSQDLSKTGAESGANVLTF. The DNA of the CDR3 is TGTGCCAGCAGCCAAGATTTGAGCAAAACAGGGGCTGAATCTGGGGCCAACGTCCTGACTTTC.

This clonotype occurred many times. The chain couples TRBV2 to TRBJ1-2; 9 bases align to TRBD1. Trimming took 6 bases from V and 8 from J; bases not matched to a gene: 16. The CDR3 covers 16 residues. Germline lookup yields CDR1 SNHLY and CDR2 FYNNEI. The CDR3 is CASRQNRGRPESGYTF. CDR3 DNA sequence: TGTGCCAGCAGGCAAAACAGGGGGCGGCCGGAATCCGGCTACACCTTC.

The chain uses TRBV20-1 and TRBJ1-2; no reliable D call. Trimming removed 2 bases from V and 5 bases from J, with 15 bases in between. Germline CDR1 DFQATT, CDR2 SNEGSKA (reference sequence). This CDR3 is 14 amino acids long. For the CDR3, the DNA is TGCAGTGCTAGATTGGAGGGCTTGAATTATGGCTACACCTTC. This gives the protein CSARLEGLNYGYTF.

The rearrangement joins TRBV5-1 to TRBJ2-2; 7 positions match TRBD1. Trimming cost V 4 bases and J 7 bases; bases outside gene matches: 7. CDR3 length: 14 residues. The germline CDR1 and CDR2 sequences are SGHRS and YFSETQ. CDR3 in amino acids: CASSPDRVGGELFF. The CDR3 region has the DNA TGCGCCAGCAGCCCCGACAGGGTAGGCGGGGAGCTGTTTTTT. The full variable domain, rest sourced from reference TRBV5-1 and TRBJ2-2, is KAGVTQTPRYLIKTRGQQVTLSCSPISGHRSVSWYQQTPGQGLQFLFEYFSETQRNKGNFPGRFSGRQFSNSRSEMNVSTLELGDSALYLCASSPDRVGGELFFGEGSRLTVL.

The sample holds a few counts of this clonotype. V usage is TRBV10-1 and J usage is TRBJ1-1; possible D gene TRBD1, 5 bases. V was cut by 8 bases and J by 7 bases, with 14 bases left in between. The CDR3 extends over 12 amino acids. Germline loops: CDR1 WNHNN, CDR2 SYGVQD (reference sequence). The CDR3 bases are TGCGCCAGCCGCGGGGCGACGGTTGAAGCTTTCTTT. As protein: CASRGATVEAFF.

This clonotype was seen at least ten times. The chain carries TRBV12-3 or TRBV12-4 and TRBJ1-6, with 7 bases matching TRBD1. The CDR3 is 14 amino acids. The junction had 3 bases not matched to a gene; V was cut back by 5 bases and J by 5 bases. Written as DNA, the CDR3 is TGTGCCAGCAGTCCCGGGACAGATAATTCACCCCTCCACTTT. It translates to CASSPGTDNSPLHF.

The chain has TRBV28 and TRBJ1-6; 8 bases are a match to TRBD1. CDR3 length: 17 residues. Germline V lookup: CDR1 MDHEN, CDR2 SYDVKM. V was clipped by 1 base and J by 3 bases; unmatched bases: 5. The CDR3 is CASSLSSGTGYNSPLHF. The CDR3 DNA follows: TGTGCCAGCAGTTTATCATCGGGGACAGGCTATAATTCACCCCTCCACTTT.

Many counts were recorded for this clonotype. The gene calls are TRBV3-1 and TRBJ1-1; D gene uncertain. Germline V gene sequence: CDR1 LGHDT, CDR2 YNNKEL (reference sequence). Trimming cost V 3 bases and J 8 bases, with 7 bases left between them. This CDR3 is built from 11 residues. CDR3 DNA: TGTGCCAGCAGCCAGGCTGCGGAAGCTTTCTTT. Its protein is CASSQAAEAFF.

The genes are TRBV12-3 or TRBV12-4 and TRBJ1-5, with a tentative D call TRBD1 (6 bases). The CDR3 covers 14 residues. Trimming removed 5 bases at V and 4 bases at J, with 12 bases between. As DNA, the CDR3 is TGTGCCAGCAGTGTCGGGACACCTAATCAGCCCCAGCATTTT. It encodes CASSVGTPNQPQHF.

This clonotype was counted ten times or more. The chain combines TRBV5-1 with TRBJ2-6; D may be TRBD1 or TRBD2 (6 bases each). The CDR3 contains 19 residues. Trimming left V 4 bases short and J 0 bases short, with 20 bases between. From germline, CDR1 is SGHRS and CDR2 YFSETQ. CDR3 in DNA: TGCGCCAGCAGCCCTGACCAACCGGGGGCTCACTCTGGGGCCAACGTCCTGACTTTC. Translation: CASSPDQPGAHSGANVLTF.